Listed below are T cell receptor beta chains from one sample, sequenced in a study of blood T cell repertoires in COVID-19. Profiling relied on immunoSEQ multiplex PCR, and the TCRdb table lists in-frame clones only, not all of them. The table lists approximately 52,000 clones, roughly 80% of them singletons. The sample consisted of peripheral blood. These receptors were obtained from a woman of 80 years or more with acute or convalescent COVID-19. The CDR3 runs from the conserved cysteine through the conserved F or W.

V	J	CDR3
TRBV19	TRBJ1-1	CASSSGQVRVNTEAFF
TRBV5-5	TRBJ1-2	CASSSASGAINYGYTF
TRBV6-6	TRBJ2-7	CASSSSGVSSYEQYF
TRBV18	TRBJ1-5	CASSPGQQGFGSNQPQHF
TRBV18	TRBJ1-2	CASSRLGTDYGYTF
TRBV5-1	TRBJ1-2	CASSQTGTGGNYGYTF
TRBV7-3	TRBJ2-2	CASRDRGNTGELFF
TRBV7-8	TRBJ2-2	CASSLAEPGTAAGELFF
TRBV5-6	TRBJ1-1	CASSSYRSQRGTEAFF
TRBV18	TRBJ1-2	CASSPTSGNYGYTF
TRBV27	TRBJ1-6	CASTRGGQNSPLHF
TRBV20-1	TRBJ2-1	CSATQGLQFF
TRBV5-1	TRBJ1-4	CASTATAGGEKLFF
TRBV7-9	TRBJ1-6	CASSTEVRDRGLLHF
TRBV20-1	TRBJ2-3	CSASDGGGRTDTQYF
TRBV9	TRBJ1-3	CASSVEASGNTIYF
TRBV7-2	TRBJ1-5	CASSLDRAYQPQHF
TRBV18	TRBJ1-5	CASSVNRDQPQHF
TRBV5-4	TRBJ2-2	CASSSGGQGNTGELFF
TRBV11-1	TRBJ2-7	CASSSGEGLEQYF
TRBV6-6	TRBJ1-2	CASSYLGQRRDYGYTF
TRBV30	TRBJ2-1	CAWSDLAGNEQFF
TRBV28	TRBJ1-6	CASSLVGRGLNSPLHF
TRBV4-1	TRBJ2-7	CASSRDQSGLAVYEQYF
TRBV19	TRBJ1-1	CASRLQGGGTEAFF
TRBV3-1/TRBV3-2	TRBJ1-1	CASSHRGLNTEAFF
TRBV2	TRBJ2-3	CASSELAGRTDTQYF
TRBV9	TRBJ2-2	CASSVAGGGRVTGELFF
TRBV18	TRBJ1-2	CASSPGLDNYGYTF
TRBV21-1	TRBJ1-1	CASSKARGLAAEAFF
TRBV6-1	TRBJ2-7	CASSERSGSTYEQYF
TRBV18	TRBJ1-2	CASSPRYQEYGYTF
TRBV6-5	TRBJ1-6	CASSPGTGANSPLHF
TRBV2	TRBJ2-3	CASIGRGMGTDTQYF
TRBV7-9	TRBJ1-5	CATQGVGNQPQHF
TRBV18	TRBJ1-1	CASSLYRQANTEAFF
TRBV19	TRBJ1-1	CASTRDLIVTEAFF
TRBV19	TRBJ2-7	CASRPTGTTSYEQYF
TRBV6-6	TRBJ2-2	CASKASSGGPTGELFF
TRBV2	TRBJ1-1	CASARGENTEAFF
TRBV3-1/TRBV3-2	TRBJ1-5	CASSQGRNQPQHF
TRBV11-2	TRBJ1-6	CASSLVVRSDRDNSPLHF
TRBV2	TRBJ1-5	CASKDRQNQPQHF
TRBV7-3	TRBJ2-1	CASSTGTGAHEQFF
TRBV9	TRBJ1-1	CASSAGGRGENTEAFF
TRBV4-1	TRBJ1-5	CASSQNQADYSNQPQHF
TRBV10-3	TRBJ2-4	CAISEQGNIQYF
TRBV19	TRBJ1-4	CASSTRNEKLFF
TRBV2	TRBJ2-5	CASSERTGQLTQYF
TRBV5-1	TRBJ2-7	CASSPQGQGITEQYF
TRBV6-4	TRBJ2-7	CASSSRTSEQYF
TRBV25-1	TRBJ2-1	CASSPNNNEQFF
TRBV12-5	TRBJ2-3	CASGSTGSTRVDTQYF
TRBV3-1/TRBV3-2	TRBJ2-1	CASSPLVVNEQFF
TRBV2	TRBJ2-7	CASQRQGGEQYF
TRBV3-1/TRBV3-2	TRBJ2-5	CASSPGGRKGGKTQYF
TRBV11-3	TRBJ2-1	CASSLPGQALYNEQFF
TRBV2	TRBJ2-1	CASSETGTYNEQFF
TRBV6-5	TRBJ1-4	CASKLQDEKLFF